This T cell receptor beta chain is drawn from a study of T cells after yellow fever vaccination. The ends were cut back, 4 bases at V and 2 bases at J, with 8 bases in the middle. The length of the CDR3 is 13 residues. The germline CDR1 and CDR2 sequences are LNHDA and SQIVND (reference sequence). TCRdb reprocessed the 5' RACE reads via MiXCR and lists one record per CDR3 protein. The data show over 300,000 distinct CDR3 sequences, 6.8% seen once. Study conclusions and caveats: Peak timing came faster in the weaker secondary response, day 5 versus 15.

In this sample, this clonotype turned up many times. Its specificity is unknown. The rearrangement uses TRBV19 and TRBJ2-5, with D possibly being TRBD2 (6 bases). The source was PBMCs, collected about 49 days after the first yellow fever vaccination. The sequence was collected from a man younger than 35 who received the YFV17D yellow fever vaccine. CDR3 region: CASSRGEQETQYF. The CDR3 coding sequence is TGTGCCAGTAGTAGGGGGGAACAAGAGACCCAGTACTTC.